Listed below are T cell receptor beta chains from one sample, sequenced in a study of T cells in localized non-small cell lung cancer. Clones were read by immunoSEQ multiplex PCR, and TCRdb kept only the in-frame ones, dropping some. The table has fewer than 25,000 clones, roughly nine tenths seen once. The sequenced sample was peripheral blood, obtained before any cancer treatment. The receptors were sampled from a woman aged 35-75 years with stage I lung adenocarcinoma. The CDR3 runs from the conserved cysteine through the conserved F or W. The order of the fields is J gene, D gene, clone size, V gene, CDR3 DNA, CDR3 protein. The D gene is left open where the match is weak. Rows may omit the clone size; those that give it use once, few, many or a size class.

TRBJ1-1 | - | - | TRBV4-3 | TGCGCCAGCAGCCAAAGCGTAGGGAACACTGAAGCTTTCTTT | CASSQSVGNTEAFF
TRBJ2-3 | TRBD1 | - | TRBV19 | TGTGCCAGTGGGACAGGGATGCTATCCATGGCAGATACGCAGTATTTT | CASGTGMLSMADTQYF
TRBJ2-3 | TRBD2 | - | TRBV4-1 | TGCGCCAGCAGCCAAGAGAGGCGGGGGGGCCCAGATACGCAGTATTTT | CASSQERRGGPDTQYF
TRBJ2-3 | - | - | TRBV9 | TGTGCCAGCAGCGTTCTAGCTCCGGATACGCAGTATTTT | CASSVLAPDTQYF
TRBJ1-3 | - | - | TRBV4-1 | TGCGCCAGCAGCCGCCCGGGCAGGGAGCCCATCTCTGGAAACACCATATATTTT | CASSRPGREPISGNTIYF
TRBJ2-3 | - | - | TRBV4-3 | TGCGCCAGCAGCCAAGATATGGGAGCGACAGATACGCAGTATTTT | CASSQDMGATDTQYF
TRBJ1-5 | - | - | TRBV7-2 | TGTGCCAGCAGCTTAGGGCTCAATCAGCCCCAGCATTTT | CASSLGLNQPQHF
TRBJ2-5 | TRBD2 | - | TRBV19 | TGTGCCAGTAGTATTCTTGAAGCGGGGGAAGAGACCCAGTACTTC | CASSILEAGEETQYF
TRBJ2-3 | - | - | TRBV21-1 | TGTGCCAGCAGCAGGAGACAGAATAGCACAGGCACAGATACGCAGTATTTT | CASSRRQNSTGTDTQYF
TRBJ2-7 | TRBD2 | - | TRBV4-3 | TGCGCCAGCAGCCGGGGGGAGGGTCGCTACGAGCAGTACTTC | CASSRGEGRYEQYF
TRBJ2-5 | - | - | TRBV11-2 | TGTGCCAGCAGCTTAGGAGTAGCTGAGACCCAGTACTTC | CASSLGVAETQYF
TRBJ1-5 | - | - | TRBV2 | TGTGCCAGCAGTGAAAACCCCGATGATCAGCCCCAGCATTTT | CASSENPDDQPQHF
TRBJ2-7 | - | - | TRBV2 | TGTGCCAGCAGTGAAGCTGGAATAGCTCCGAGCCAGCAGTACTTC | CASSEAGIAPSQQYF
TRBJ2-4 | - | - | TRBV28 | TGTGCCAGCAGTCCCTCCCCGCTGGAGGACATTCAGTACTTC | CASSPSPLEDIQYF
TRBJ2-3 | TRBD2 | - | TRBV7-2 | TGTGCCAGCAGCCCTCGCCCCGGGCTAGCGGGGGGGCCGGATACGCAGTATTTT | CASSPRPGLAGGPDTQYF
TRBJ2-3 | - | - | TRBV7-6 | TGTGCCAGCAGCTTTGATCTAAGCACAGATACGCAGTATTTT | CASSFDLSTDTQYF
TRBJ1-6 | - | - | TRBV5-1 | TGCGCCAGCAGCTCCAGAGCCTATAATTCACCCCTCCACTTT | CASSSRAYNSPLHF
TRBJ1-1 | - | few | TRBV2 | TGTGCCAGCAGGCAGTACCAGAACACTGAAGCTTTCTTT | CASRQYQNTEAFF
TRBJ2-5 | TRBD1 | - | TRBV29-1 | TGCAGCGTAGGGACAGGGGGTGGCCAAGAGACCCAGTACTTC | CSVGTGGGQETQYF
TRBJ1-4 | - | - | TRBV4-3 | TGCGCCAGCAGCCAAGATAACACCGCAACTAATGAAAAACTGTTTTTT | CASSQDNTATNEKLFF
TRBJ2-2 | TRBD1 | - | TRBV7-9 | TGTGCCAGCAGCTTAGCATTCGGGACAGGGGACACCGGGGAGCTGTTTTTT | CASSLAFGTGDTGELFF
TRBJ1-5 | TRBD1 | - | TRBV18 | TGTGCCAGCTCGCCCGGGACAGGGATTAGCAATCAGCCCCAGCATTTT | CASSPGTGISNQPQHF
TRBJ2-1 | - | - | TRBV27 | TGTGCCAGCAGTTCCCCCGTCGGCTCCTACAATGAGCAGTTCTTC | CASSSPVGSYNEQFF
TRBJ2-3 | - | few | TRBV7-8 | TGTGCCAGCAGCTCATTGGGTGGCACAGATACGCAGTATTTT | CASSSLGGTDTQYF
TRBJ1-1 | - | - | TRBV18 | TGTGCCAGCTCGGCAAGGGACGGGAACACTGAAGCTTTCTTT | CASSARDGNTEAFF
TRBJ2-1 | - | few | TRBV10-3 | TGTGCCACCGACACGGGGTACAATGAGCAGTTCTTC | CATDTGYNEQFF
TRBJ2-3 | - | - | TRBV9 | TGTGCCAGCAGCGTAGTAGGGTTCGCAGATACGCAGTATTTT | CASSVVGFADTQYF
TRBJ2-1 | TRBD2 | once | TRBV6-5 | TGTGCCAGAATTTTTCGGGGGGTTAACTACAATGAGCAGTTCTTC | CARIFRGVNYNEQFF
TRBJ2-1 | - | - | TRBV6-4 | TGTGCCAGCAGTGCTGAGGCCTGGAATGAGCAGTTCTTC | CASSAEAWNEQFF
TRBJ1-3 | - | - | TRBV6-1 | TGTGCCAGCAGTGAGTCCGTAGCCTCTGGAAACACCATATATTTT | CASSESVASGNTIYF
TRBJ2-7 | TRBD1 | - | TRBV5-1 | TGCGCCAGCAGCTCGCCCGACAGGGCCTACGAGCAGTACTTC | CASSSPDRAYEQYF
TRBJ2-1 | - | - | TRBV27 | TGTGCCAGCAGCGGCGGGGCCTACAATGAGCAGTTCTTC | CASSGGAYNEQFF
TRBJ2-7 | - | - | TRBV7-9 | TGTGCCAGCAGCTTAGGACCCTTGAGCTCCTACGAGCAGTACTTC | CASSLGPLSSYEQYF
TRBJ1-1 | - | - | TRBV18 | TGTGCCAGCTCACCCGAAAACGCGGCGGCTCCCTTCTTT | CASSPENAAAPFF
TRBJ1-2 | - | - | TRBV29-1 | TGCAGCGTTGACAGGGATTATGGCTACACCTTC | CSVDRDYGYTF
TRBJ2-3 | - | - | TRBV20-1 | TGCAGTGCCACGGGCACAGATACGCAGTATTTT | CSATGTDTQYF
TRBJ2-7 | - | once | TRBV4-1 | TGCGCCAGCAGCCAAGATGGAGGGCCCTACGAGCAGTACTTC | CASSQDGGPYEQYF
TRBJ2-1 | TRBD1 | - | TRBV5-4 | TGTGCCAGCACCAAGACAGGGGGATTCAATGAGCAGTTCTTC | CASTKTGGFNEQFF
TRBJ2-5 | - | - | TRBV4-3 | TGCGCCAGCAGTCAGGGACGGAGGGAGACCCAGTACTTC | CASSQGRRETQYF
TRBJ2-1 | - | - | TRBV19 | TGTGCCAGTAGTATCATAGTTGCGCCGAGCTCCTACAATGAGCAGTTCTTC | CASSIIVAPSSYNEQFF
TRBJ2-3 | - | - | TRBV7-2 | TGTGCCAGCAGCATTACAGATACGCAGTATTTT | CASSITDTQYF
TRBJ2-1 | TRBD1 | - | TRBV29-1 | TGCAGCGTTTCTATCGGGCCCGGGACAGTCTACAATGAGCAGTTCTTC | CSVSIGPGTVYNEQFF
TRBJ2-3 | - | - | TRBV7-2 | TGTGCCAGCAGCTTAGGCGGGGCTTTCACAGATACGCAGTATTTT | CASSLGGAFTDTQYF
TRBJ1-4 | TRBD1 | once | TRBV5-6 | TGTGCCAGCAGCCTGATCCGACAGGGGGCGATTGAAAAACTGTTTTTT | CASSLIRQGAIEKLFF
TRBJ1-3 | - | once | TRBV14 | TGTGCCAGCAGCCCCTTGGGACCTAGCTCTGGAAACACCATATATTTT | CASSPLGPSSGNTIYF
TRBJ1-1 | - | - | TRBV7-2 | TGTGCCAGCAGCTTAGCAGGGTTATTGAACACTGAAGCTTTCTTT | CASSLAGLLNTEAFF
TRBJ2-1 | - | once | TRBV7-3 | TGTGCCAGCAGCTTAAAAGGGGTATACAATGAGCAGTTCTTC | CASSLKGVYNEQFF
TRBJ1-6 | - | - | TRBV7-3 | TGTGCCAGCAGCGTACGTAATTCACCCCTCCACTTT | CASSVRNSPLHF